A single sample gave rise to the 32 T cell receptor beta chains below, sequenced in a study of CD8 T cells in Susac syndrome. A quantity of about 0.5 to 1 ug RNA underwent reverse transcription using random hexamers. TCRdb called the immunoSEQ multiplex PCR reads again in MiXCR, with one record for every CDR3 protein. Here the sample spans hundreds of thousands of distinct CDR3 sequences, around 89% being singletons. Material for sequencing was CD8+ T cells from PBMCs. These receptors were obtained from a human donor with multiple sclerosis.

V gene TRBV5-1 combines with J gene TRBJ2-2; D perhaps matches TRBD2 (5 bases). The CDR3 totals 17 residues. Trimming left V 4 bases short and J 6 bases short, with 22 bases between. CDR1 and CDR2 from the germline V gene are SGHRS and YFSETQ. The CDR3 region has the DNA TGCGCCAGCAGCCTGTGGACCCTTGGGGAGTTCGCCGGGGAGCTGTTTTTT. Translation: CASSLWTLGEFAGELFF.

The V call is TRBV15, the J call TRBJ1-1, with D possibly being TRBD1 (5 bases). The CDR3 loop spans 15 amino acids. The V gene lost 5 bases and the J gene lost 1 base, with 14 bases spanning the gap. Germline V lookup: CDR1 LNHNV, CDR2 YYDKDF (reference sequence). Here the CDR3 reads CATSAQQQENTEAFF. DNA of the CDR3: TGTGCCACCAGCGCACAACAACAGGAGAACACTGAAGCTTTCTTT.

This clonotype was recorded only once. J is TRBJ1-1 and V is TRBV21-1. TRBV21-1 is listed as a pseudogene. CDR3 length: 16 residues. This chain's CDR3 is CASSKGARAPDTEAFF. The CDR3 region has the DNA TGTGCCAGCAGCAAAGGAGCCAGGGCCCCGGACACTGAAGCTTTCTTT.

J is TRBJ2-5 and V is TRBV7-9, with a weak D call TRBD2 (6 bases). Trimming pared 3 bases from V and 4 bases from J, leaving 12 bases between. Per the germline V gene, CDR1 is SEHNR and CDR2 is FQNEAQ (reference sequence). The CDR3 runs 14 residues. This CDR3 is CASSLRDSLETQYF. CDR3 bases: TGTGCCAGCAGCTTGCGGGACTCCTTAGAGACCCAGTACTTC.

In DNA form, the CDR3 reads TGTGCTAGTGGTTCGACACTAGCGGGAGACACAGATACGCAGTATTTT. Translation gives CASGSTLAGDTDTQYF. This chain connects TRBV12-5 to TRBJ2-3, with TRBD2 matching over 11 bases. V shed 4 bases and J 2 bases; nucleotides not matched to a gene: 5. Germline V gives CDR1 LGHNT, CDR2 FRNRAP. The CDR3 has 16 amino acids.

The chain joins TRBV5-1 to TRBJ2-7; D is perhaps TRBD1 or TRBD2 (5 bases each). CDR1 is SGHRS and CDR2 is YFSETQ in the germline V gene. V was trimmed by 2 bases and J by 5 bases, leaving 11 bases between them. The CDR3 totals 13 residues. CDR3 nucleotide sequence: TGCGCCAGCAGCTTCCTCGGGACCCACGAGCAGTACTTC. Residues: CASSFLGTHEQYF. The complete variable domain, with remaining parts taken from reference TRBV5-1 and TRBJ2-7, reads KAGVTQTPRYLIKTRGQQVTLSCSPISGHRSVSWYQQTPGQGLQFLFEYFSETQRNKGNFPGRFSGRQFSNSRSEMNVSTLELGDSALYLCASSFLGTHEQYFGPGTRLTVT.

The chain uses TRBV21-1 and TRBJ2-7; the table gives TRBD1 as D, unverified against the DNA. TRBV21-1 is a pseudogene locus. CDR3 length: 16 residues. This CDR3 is CASSDTPLGTPYEQYF. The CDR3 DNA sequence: TGTGCCAGCAGCGACACCCCCCTAGGTACACCCTACGAGCAGTACTTC.

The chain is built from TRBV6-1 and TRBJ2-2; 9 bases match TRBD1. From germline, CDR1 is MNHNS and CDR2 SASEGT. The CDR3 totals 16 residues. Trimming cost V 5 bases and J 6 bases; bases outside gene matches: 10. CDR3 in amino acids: CASSTGTGLNAGELFF. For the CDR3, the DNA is TGTGCCAGCAGTACCGGGACAGGGCTTAACGCCGGGGAGCTGTTTTTT.

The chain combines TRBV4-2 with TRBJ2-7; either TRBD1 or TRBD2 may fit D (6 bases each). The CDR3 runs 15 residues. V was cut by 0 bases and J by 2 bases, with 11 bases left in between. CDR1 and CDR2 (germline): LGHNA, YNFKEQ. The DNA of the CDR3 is TGTGCCAGCAGCCAAGATGTAGGGGGGACCTACGAGCAGTACTTC. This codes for CASSQDVGGTYEQYF.

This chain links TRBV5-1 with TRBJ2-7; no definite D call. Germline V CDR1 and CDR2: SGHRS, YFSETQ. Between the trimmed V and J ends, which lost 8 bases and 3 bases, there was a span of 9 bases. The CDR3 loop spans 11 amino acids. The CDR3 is CARVTDYEQYF. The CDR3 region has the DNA TGCGCCAGGGTGACGGACTACGAGCAGTACTTC. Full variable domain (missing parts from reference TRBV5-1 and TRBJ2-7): KAGVTQTPRYLIKTRGQQVTLSCSPISGHRSVSWYQQTPGQGLQFLFEYFSETQRNKGNFPGRFSGRQFSNSRSEMNVSTLELGDSALYLCARVTDYEQYFGPGTRLTVT.

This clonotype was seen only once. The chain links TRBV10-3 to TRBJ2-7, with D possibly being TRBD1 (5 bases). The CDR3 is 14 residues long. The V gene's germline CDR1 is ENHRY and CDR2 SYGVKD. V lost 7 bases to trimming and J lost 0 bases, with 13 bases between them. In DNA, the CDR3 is TGTGCCATCAACGATCCAGGGTCCTCCTACGAGCAGTACTTC. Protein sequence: CAINDPGSSYEQYF.

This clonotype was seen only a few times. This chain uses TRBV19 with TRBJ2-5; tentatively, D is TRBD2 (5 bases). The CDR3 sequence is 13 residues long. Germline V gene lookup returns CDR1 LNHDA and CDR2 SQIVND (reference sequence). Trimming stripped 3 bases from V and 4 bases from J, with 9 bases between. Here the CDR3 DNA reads TGTGCCAGTAGTATTGGTGGGAGAGAGACCCAGTACTTC. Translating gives CASSIGGRETQYF.

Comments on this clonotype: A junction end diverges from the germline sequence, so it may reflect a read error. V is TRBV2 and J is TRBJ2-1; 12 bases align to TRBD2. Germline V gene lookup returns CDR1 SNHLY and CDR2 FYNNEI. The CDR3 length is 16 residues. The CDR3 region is CANSEARLAGVDEQFF. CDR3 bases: TGTGCCAACAGTGAAGCAAGACTAGCGGGGGTCGATGAGCAGTTCTTC. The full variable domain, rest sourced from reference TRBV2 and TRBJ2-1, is EPEVTQTPSHQVTQMGQEVILRCVPISNHLYFYWYRQILGQKVEFLVSFYNNEISEKSEIFDDQFSVERPDGSNFTLKIRSTKLEDSAMYFCANSEARLAGVDEQFFGPGTRLTVL.

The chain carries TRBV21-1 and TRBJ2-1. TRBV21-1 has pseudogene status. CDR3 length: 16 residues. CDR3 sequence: CASSKLWKMGHNEQFF. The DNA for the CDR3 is TGTGCCAGCAGCAAACTTTGGAAAATGGGTCACAATGAGCAGTTCTTC.

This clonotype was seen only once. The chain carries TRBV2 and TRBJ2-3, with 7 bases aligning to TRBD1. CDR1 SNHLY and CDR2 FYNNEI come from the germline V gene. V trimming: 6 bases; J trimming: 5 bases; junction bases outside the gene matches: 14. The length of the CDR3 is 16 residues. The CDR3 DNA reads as TGTGCCAGCAGCCGCGGACCGACAGGGCGAGGAGATACGCAGTATTTT. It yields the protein CASSRGPTGRGDTQYF. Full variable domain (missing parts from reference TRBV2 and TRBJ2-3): EPEVTQTPSHQVTQMGQEVILRCVPISNHLYFYWYRQILGQKVEFLVSFYNNEISEKSEIFDDQFSVERPDGSNFTLKIRSTKLEDSAMYFCASSRGPTGRGDTQYFGPGTRLTVL.

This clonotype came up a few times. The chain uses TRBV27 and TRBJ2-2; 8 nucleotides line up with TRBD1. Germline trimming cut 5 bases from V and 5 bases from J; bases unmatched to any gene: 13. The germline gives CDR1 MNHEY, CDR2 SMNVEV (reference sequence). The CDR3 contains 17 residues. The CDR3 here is CASSPLPTGDPTGELFF. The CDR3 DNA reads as TGTGCCAGCAGTCCCCTCCCGACAGGGGATCCAACCGGGGAGCTGTTTTTT.

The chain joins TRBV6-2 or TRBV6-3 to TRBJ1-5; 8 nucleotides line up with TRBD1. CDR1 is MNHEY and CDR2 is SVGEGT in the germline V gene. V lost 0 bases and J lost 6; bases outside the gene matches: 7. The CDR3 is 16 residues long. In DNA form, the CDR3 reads TGTGCCAGCAGTTACTCGATTTCAGGGGGCGGTCAGCCCCAGCATTTT. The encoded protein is CASSYSISGGGQPQHF.

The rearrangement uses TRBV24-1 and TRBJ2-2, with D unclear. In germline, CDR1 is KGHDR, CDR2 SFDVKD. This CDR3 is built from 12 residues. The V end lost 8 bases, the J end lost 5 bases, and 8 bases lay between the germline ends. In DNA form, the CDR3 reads TGTGCCACCAACGATGGGACCGGGGAGCTGTTTTTT. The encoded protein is CATNDGTGELFF.

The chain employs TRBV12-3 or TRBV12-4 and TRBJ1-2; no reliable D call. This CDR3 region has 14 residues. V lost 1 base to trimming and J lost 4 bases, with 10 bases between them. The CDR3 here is CASSLGAGAYGYTF. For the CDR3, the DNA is TGTGCCAGCAGTTTAGGTGCGGGTGCCTATGGCTACACCTTC.

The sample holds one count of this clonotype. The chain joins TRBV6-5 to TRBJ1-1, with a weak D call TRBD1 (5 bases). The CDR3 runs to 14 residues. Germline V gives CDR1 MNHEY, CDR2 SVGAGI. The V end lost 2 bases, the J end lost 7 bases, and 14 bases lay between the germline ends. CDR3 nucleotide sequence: TGTGCCAGCAGTTACGAGTTGGGGGGGTATGAAGCTTTCTTT. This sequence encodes CASSYELGGYEAFF.

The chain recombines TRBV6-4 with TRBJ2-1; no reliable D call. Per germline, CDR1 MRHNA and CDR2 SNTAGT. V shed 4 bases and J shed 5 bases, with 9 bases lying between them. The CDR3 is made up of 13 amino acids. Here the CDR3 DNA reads TGTGCCAGCAGTGTAGAGTCCCACAATGAGCAGTTCTTC. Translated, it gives CASSVESHNEQFF.

The CDR3 sequence is CSVEDTQYF. The CDR3 DNA sequence: TGCAGCGTTGAAGATACGCAGTATTTT. This chain joins TRBV29-1 and TRBJ2-3, with D uncertain. Trimming removed 0 bases from V and 8 bases from J, with 0 bases in between. The germline CDR1 and CDR2 sequences are SQVTM and ANQGSEA. The CDR3 has 9 residues.

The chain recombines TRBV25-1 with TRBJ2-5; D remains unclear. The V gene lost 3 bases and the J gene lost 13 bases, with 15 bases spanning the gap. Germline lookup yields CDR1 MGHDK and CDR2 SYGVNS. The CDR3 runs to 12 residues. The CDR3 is CASSDPLGPRYF. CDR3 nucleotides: TGTGCCAGCAGTGACCCCCTTGGGCCGCGGTACTTC.

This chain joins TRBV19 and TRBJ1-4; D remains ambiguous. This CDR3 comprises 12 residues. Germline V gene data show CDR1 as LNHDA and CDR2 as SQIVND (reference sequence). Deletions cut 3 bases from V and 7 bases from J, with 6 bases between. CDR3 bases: TGTGCCAGTAGTATGACGGCTGAAAAACTGTTTTTT. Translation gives CASSMTAEKLFF.

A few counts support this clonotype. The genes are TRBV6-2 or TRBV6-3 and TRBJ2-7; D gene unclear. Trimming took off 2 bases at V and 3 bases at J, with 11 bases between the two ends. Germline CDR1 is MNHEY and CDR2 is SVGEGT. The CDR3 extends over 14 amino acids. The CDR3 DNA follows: TGTGCCAGCAGTTACGATCAGATCAACTACGAGCAGTACTTC. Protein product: CASSYDQINYEQYF.

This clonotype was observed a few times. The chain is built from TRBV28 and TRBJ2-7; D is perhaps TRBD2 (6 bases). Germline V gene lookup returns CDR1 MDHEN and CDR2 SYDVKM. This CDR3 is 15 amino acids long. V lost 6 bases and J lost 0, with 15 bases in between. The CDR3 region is CASSFPQTSSYEQYF. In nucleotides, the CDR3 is TGTGCCAGCAGCTTCCCCCAGACTAGCTCCTACGAGCAGTACTTC.

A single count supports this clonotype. The DNA of the CDR3 is TGTGCCAGTGGGCCGGGGATGGGCAATGAGCAGTTCTTC. The encoded protein is CASGPGMGNEQFF. The chain links TRBV19 to TRBJ2-1; a weak D match, TRBD2 (5 bases). This CDR3 is built from 13 residues. Trimming removed 8 bases at V and 6 bases at J, with 14 bases between. Germline loops: CDR1 LNHDA, CDR2 SQIVND (reference sequence). Looking up the rest from reference TRBV19 and TRBJ2-1 gives the full variable domain: DGGITQSPKYLFRKEGQNVTLSCEQNLNHDAMYWYRQDPGQGLRLIYYSQIVNDFQKGDIAEGYSVSREKKESFPLTVTSAQKNPTAFYLCASGPGMGNEQFFGPGTRLTVL.

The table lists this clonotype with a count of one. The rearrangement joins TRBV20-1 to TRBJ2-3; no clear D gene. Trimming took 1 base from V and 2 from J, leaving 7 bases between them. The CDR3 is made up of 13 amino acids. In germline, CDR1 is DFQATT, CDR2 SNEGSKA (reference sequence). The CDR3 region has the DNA TGCAGTGCTAGAGTTCCGCTCACAGATACGCAGTATTTT. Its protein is CSARVPLTDTQYF.

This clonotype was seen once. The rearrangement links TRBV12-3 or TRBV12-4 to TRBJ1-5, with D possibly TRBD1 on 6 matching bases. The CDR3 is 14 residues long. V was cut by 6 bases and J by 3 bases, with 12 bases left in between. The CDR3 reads CASSPGTPNQPQHF. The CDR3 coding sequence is TGTGCCAGCAGCCCCGGGACACCCAATCAGCCCCAGCATTTT.

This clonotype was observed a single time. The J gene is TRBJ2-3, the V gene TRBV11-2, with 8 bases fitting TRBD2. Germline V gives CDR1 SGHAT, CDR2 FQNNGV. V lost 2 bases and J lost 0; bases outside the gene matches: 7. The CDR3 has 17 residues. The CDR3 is CASSLPVAGPSTDTQYF. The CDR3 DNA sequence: TGTGCCAGCAGCTTACCCGTAGCGGGGCCTAGCACAGATACGCAGTATTTT.

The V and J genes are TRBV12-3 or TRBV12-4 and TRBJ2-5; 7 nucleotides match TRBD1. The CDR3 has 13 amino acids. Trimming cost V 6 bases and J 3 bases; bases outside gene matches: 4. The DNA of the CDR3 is TGTGCCAGCAGCCACCAGGGGGAAGAGACCCAGTACTTC. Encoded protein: CASSHQGEETQYF.

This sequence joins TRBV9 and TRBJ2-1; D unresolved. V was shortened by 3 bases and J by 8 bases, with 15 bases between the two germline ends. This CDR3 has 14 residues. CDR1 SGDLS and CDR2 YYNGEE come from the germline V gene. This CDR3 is CASSDSNQGDEQFF. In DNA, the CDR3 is TGTGCCAGCAGCGACTCCAATCAAGGCGATGAGCAGTTCTTC.